This T cell receptor beta chain originates from a study of response to subunit inactivated influenza vaccine (dated by TCRdb to the late 2010s). In terms of the full investigation: Deep quantitative profiling of the T cell receptor repertoire was used in the study to follow responses to a trivalent subunit inactivated influenza vaccine.

With respect to this clonotype: Its target antigen remains unknown. Base-call qualities are not available, and no considerably larger clone is one nucleotide away.

Library creation used RT-PCR. The data were produced on an Illumina HiSeq 2500. TCRdb reprocessing: public reads trimmed at Q25 with fastp, clones called with MiXCR, in-frame beta chains kept. Every CDR3 protein is listed once, alongside the most common genes and DNA of its rows. The sample contains approximately 200,000 distinct CDR3 sequences, roughly 14% of them found a single time. The ten largest clones represent roughly 24% of the sample. The research as a whole found: The authors suggested that each seasonal influenza vaccination may recruit only a limited number of new T cells.

V loses 6 bases, J loses 5 bases, and the germline ends lie 14 bases apart. Via the germline V gene (reference sequence), CDR1 is LGHDT and CDR2 YNNKEL. The CDR3, cysteine through phenylalanine, is 14 amino acids long. Only the CDR3 region is kept as DNA, spanning 42 bases read in frame from base 1. This material consisted of CD8+ T cells sorted from PBMCs, taken more than 4 days after vaccination. The clonotype was recovered from a man between 45 and 60 years old who received an inactivated influenza vaccine. Donor details come from another sample of the same person, matched by shared clones. The chain couples TRBV3-1 to TRBJ2-1, with TRBD2 tentatively as D gene (6 bases match). The DNA reads TGTGCCAGCAGGCTGGAGGGCTGGAACAATGAGCAGTTCTTC. Translated, it reads CASRLEGWNNEQFF.